This TCR beta chain appears in the sequencing data of a study of patients and donors after allogeneic stem cell transplantation. One entry per CDR3 protein, called by TCRdb with MiXCR from the RT-PCR reads. The sample has about 960,000 distinct CDR3 sequences, 18% seen once. Germline CDR1 is DFQATT and CDR2 is SNEGSKA (reference sequence). CDR3 length: 13 amino acids. V was shortened by 5 bases and J by 4 bases, with 12 bases between the two germline ends. The source of this sequence is a human donor who was either an allogeneic HSCT recipient or a stem cell or donor lymphocyte infusion donor (not recorded which). It is not recorded whose cells these are; they may come from a transplant donor. The V call is TRBV20-1, the J call TRBJ2-1; D perhaps matches TRBD2 (6 bases). The sample comprised blood, either unsorted or a sorted T cell fraction (not recorded which). The CDR3 reads CSAVGGSYNEQFF. Written as DNA, the CDR3 is TGCAGTGCTGTCGGGGGATCGTACAATGAGCAGTTCTTC.